Presented here are 17 T cell receptor beta chains from one specimen sequenced in a study of cytomegalovirus exposure and HLA in healthy donors. The study ran its PCR with 60 Vbeta and 13 Jbeta primers. Produced via immunoSEQ multiplex PCR; TCRdb's table is partial and in-frame only. The table records about 140,000 clones, 73% of them present only once. Sequencing was performed on PBMCs. These receptors all come from a woman aged 40 to 50 in good health and CMV-seronegative.

V usage is TRBV2 and J usage is TRBJ1-2; 8 bases map to TRBD1. The V and J ends lost 7 bases and 6 bases, in that order; junction bases with no gene match: 7. The CDR3 totals 13 residues. CDR1 and CDR2 (germline): SNHLY, FYNNEI. The chain's CDR3 is CASKARGRDGYTF. The CDR3 region has the DNA TGTGCCAGCAAGGCCAGGGGGCGGGATGGCTACACCTTC.

The chain couples TRBV19 to TRBJ1-6; TRBD1 matches at 9 bases. Germline CDR1 LNHDA, CDR2 SQIVND (reference sequence). Trimming cost V 5 bases and J 1 base; bases outside gene matches: 6. The length of the CDR3 is 17 residues. DNA for the CDR3: TGTGCCAGTAGTGGTCGACAGGGGGGATCCTATAATTCACCCCTCCACTTT. It encodes CASSGRQGGSYNSPLHF.

The rearrangement joins TRBV5-6 to TRBJ2-5, with D tentatively TRBD2 (6 bases). Per germline, CDR1 SGHDT and CDR2 YYEEEE. V gave up 4 bases and J gave up 4 bases, with 8 bases separating them. This CDR3 has 12 residues. In DNA form, the CDR3 reads TGTGCCAGCAGCCTAGCGCGAGAGACCCAGTACTTC. This encodes CASSLARETQYF.

The chain carries TRBV7-2 and TRBJ1-3, with D unresolved. Germline assignment: CDR1 SGHTA and CDR2 FQGNSA. The V end lost 8 bases, the J end lost 0 bases, and 11 bases lay between the germline ends. This CDR3 comprises 14 residues. CDR3 in DNA: TGTGCCAGCGCCGCGCGGAGCTCTGGAAACACCATATATTTT. It is translated as CASAARSSGNTIYF.

The chain links TRBV7-9 to TRBJ1-6, with TRBD1 as a possible D gene (6 bases). There are 16 residues in the CDR3. Germline-derived CDR1 and CDR2 are SEHNR and FQNEAQ (reference sequence). Trimming stripped 8 bases from V and 3 bases from J, with 17 bases between. DNA of the CDR3: TGTGCCAGCCGGCGGTCAGGGGCTGGCTATAATTCACCCCTCCACTTT. Amino acid sequence: CASRRSGAGYNSPLHF. The complete variable domain, with remaining parts taken from reference TRBV7-9 and TRBJ1-6, reads DTGVSQNPRHKITKRGQNVTFRCDPISEHNRLYWYRQTLGQGPEFLTYFQNEAQLEKSRLLSDRFSAERPKGSFSTLEIQRTEQGDSAMYLCASRRSGAGYNSPLHFGNGTRLTVT.

In this sample, this clone turned up once. The V and J genes are TRBV7-3 and TRBJ2-5; a possible D gene is TRBD2 (5 bases). The CDR3 consists of 15 residues. Germline CDR1 and CDR2: SGHTA and FQGTGA. V shed 1 base and J shed 5 bases, with 14 bases lying between them. CDR3 residues: CASSLSARPGETQYF. The CDR3 coding sequence is TGTGCCAGCAGCTTAAGTGCCCGCCCGGGGGAGACCCAGTACTTC.

The rearrangement joins TRBV28 to TRBJ2-4; D possibly corresponds to TRBD1 (6 bases). The length of the CDR3 is 13 residues. V lost 4 bases to trimming and J lost 9 bases, with 13 bases between them. CDR1 is MDHEN and CDR2 is SYDVKM in the germline V gene. CDR3 in DNA: TGTGCCAGCAGTTCAGGACAGTTAAGCATTCAGTACTTC. It is translated as CASSSGQLSIQYF.

This sequence joins TRBV29-1 and TRBJ2-5, with 14 bases fitting TRBD2. Losses at the gene ends were 6 bases for V and 4 bases for J; bases not matched to a gene: 7. This CDR3 spans 15 amino acids. Germline V CDR1 and CDR2: SQVTM, ANQGSEA. The CDR3 DNA follows: TGCAGCGTCCAGACTAGCGGGGGGGCAGGAGAGACCCAGTACTTC. Encoded protein: CSVQTSGGAGETQYF. The full variable domain, rest sourced from reference TRBV29-1 and TRBJ2-5, is SAVISQKPSRDICQRGTSLTIQCQVDSQVTMMFWYRQQPGQSLTLIATANQGSEATYESGFVIDKFPISRPNLTFSTLTVSNMSPEDSSIYLCSVQTSGGAGETQYFGPGTRLLVL.

The chain links TRBV5-4 to TRBJ2-3, with 10 bases identical to TRBD1. Germline trimming cut 2 bases from V and 5 bases from J; bases unmatched to any gene: 11. The CDR3 extends over 17 amino acids. The germline V gene has CDR1 SGHNT and CDR2 YYREEE (reference sequence). The CDR3 loop reads CASSFRGGTGVGDTQYF. In nucleotides, the CDR3 is TGTGCCAGCAGCTTCCGAGGTGGGACAGGGGTTGGAGATACGCAGTATTTT. Drawing the rest from reference TRBV5-4 and TRBJ2-3, the complete variable domain is ETGVTQSPTHLIKTRGQQVTLRCSSQSGHNTVSWYQQALGQGPQFIFQYYREEENGRGNFPPRFSGLQFPNYSSELNVNALELDDSALYLCASSFRGGTGVGDTQYFGPGTRLTVL.

The chain is built from TRBV7-9 and TRBJ1-4; D is perhaps TRBD1 (5 bases). Germline CDR1 and CDR2: SEHNR and FQNEAQ (reference sequence). The CDR3 totals 15 residues. V was clipped by 0 bases and J by 4 bases, with 9 bases between them. CDR3 sequence (DNA): TGTGCCAGCAGCTTAGCATCAGGGCGTAATGAAAAACTGTTTTTT. Translation: CASSLASGRNEKLFF.

V gene TRBV29-1 combines with J gene TRBJ1-3; TRBD1 agrees at 7 bases. The CDR3 is made up of 15 amino acids. V trimming: 4 bases; J trimming: 0 bases; junction bases outside the gene matches: 6. Germline values: CDR1 SQVTM, CDR2 ANQGSEA. The CDR3 DNA reads TGCAGCGTTGTCAGGGGGAAGGACTCTGGAAACACCATATATTTT. Protein sequence: CSVVRGKDSGNTIYF.

This clone was observed once. V usage is TRBV5-6 and J usage is TRBJ2-7; 12 bases are shared with TRBD2. Germline V lookup: CDR1 SGHDT, CDR2 YYEEEE. V lost 1 base and J lost 3; bases outside the gene matches: 11. The CDR3 runs 18 residues. The CDR3 nucleotides are TGTGCCAGCAGCTTGTTAGAACTAGCGGGGGGACGAATCTACGAGCAGTACTTC. Protein: CASSLLELAGGRIYEQYF.

This clone showed up just a few times. The chain carries TRBV5-5 and TRBJ1-1; the D is unclear. The germline V and J ends were trimmed by 4 bases and 8 bases, with 9 bases remaining between them. Germline V lookup: CDR1 SGHKS, CDR2 YYEKEE (reference sequence). This CDR3 has 11 residues. CDR3 in DNA: TGTGCCAGCAGCGGAGGAGGGGAAGCTTTCTTT. Residues: CASSGGGEAFF.

The chain recombines TRBV6-1 with TRBJ1-5; 8 bases are a match to TRBD1. CDR1 and CDR2 from the germline V gene are MNHNS and SASEGT. V lost 8 bases and J lost 9; bases outside the gene matches: 9. This CDR3 has 13 amino acids. Here the CDR3 DNA reads TGTGCCAGCCGAGACAGGGGTGTGGTGCCCCAGCATTTT. As protein: CASRDRGVVPQHF.

The chain couples TRBV15 to TRBJ1-2; perhaps TRBD1 as D (5 bases). The V end was cut by 5 bases, the J end by 2 bases, with 12 bases between. Germline loops: CDR1 LNHNV, CDR2 YYDKDF (reference sequence). The CDR3 extends over 14 amino acids. The CDR3 here is CATSSGVGNYGYTF. Written as DNA, the CDR3 is TGTGCCACCAGCTCGGGGGTCGGGAACTATGGCTACACCTTC.

V and J are TRBV5-4 and TRBJ2-2; the D is unclear. The CDR3 is 14 residues long. The ends were cut back, 0 bases at V and 1 base at J, with 4 bases in the middle. Germline CDR1 SGHNT, CDR2 YYREEE (reference sequence). CDR3 sequence (DNA): TGTGCCAGCAGCTTGGCCCTGAACACCGGGGAGCTGTTTTTT. Its protein is CASSLALNTGELFF.

The chain combines TRBV7-6 with TRBJ2-1, with 7 bases fitting TRBD2. CDR3 length: 16 residues. V dropped 1 base and J dropped 6; count of bases not matched to a gene: 9. Germline CDR1 and CDR2: SGHVS and FNYEAQ. CDR3 amino acids: CASSLESTAGSNEQFF. CDR3 DNA: TGTGCCAGCAGCTTAGAGTCTACAGCGGGAAGCAATGAGCAGTTCTTC.